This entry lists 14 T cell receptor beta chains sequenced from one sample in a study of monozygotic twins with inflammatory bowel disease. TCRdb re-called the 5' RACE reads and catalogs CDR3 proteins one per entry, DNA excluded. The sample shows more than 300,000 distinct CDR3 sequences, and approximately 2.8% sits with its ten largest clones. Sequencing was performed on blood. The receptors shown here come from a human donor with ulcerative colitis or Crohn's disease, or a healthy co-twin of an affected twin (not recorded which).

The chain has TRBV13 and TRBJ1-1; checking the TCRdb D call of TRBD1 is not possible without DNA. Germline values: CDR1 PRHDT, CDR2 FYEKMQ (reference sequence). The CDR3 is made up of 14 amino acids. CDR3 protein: CASSTRWTALEAFF.

The CDR3 loop is CSARDPGRSNYGYTF. The rearrangement links TRBV20-1 to TRBJ1-2; TCRdb gives TRBD1 as the D gene, but with no DNA this cannot be confirmed. CDR1 DFQATT and CDR2 SNEGSKA come from the germline V gene (reference sequence). This CDR3 region has 15 residues.

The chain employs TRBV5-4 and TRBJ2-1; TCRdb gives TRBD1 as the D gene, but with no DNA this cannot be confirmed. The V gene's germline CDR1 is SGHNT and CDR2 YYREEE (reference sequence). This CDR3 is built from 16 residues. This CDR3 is CASSLDGGDSYNEQFF.

The CDR3 sequence: CASRSRNYGYTF. The chain joins TRBV27 to TRBJ1-2; the TCRdb D gene call, TRBD1, has no DNA to confirm it. From germline, CDR1 is MNHEY and CDR2 SMNVEV (reference sequence). The CDR3 loop spans 12 amino acids.

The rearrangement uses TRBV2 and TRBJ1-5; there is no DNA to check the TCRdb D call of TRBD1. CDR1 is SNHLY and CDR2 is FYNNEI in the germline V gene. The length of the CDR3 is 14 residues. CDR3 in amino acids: CATQDRGGNQPQHF.

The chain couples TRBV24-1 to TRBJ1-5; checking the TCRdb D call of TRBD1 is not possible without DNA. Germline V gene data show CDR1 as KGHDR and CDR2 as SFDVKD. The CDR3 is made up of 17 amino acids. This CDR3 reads CATSDTGTGVYGQPQHF.

This chain's CDR3 is CATSGHGTGYNEQFF. V is TRBV24-1 and J is TRBJ2-1; with no DNA, the TCRdb D assignment of TRBD1 cannot be verified. The CDR3 loop spans 15 amino acids. Per the germline V gene, CDR1 is KGHDR and CDR2 is SFDVKD.

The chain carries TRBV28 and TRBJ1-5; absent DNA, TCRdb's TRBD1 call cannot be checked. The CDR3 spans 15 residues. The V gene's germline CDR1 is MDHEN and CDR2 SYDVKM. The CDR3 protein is CASSLYSGTGQPQHF. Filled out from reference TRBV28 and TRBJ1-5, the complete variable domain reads DVKVTQSSRYLVKRTGEKVFLECVQDMDHENMFWYRQDPGLGLRLIYFSYDVKMKEKGDIPEGYSVSREKKERFSLILESASTNQTSMYLCASSLYSGTGQPQHFGDGTRLSIL.

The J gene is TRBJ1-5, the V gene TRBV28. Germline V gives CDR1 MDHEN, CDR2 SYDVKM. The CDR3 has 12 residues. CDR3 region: CASTRSPQPQHF.

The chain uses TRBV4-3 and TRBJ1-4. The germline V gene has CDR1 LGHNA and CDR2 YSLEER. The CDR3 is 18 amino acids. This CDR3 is CASSQEPGARLTNEKLFF.

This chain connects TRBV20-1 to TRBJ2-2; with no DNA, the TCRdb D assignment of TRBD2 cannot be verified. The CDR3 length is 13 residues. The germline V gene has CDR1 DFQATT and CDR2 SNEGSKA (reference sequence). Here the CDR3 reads CSARGGGTGELFF.

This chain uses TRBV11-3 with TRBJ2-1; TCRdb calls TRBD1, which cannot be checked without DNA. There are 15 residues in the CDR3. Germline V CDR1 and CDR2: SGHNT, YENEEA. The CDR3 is CASRPGTGGENEQFF.

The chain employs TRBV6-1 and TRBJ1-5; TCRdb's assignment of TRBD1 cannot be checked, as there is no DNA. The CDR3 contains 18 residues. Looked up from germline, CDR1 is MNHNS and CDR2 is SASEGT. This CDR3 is CASSVRYRALYSNQPQHF.

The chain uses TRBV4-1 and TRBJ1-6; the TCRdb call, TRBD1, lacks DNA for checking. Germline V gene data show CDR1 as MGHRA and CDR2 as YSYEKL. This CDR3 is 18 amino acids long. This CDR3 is CASSQDTLRGTGVNPLHF.